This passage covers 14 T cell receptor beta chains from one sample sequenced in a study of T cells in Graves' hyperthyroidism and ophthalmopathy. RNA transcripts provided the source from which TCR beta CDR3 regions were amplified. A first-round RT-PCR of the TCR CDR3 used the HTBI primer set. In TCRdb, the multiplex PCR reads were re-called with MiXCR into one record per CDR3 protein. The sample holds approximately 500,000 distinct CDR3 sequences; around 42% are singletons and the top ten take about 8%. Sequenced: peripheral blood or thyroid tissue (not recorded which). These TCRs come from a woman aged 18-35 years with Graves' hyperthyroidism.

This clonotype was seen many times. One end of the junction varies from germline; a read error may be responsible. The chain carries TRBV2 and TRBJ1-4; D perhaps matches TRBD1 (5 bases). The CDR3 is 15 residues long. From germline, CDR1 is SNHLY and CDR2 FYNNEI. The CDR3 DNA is TGTGCCAGCAGCGAAGGGGTTGGGTTTGGAGAAAAACTGTTTTTT. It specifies CASSEGVGFGEKLFF.

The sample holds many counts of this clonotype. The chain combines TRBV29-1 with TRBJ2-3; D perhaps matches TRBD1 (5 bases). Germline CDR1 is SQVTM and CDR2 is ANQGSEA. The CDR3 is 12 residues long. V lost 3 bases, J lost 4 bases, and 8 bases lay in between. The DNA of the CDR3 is TGCAGCGTTGAGACAGAGGCAGATACGCAGTATTTT. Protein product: CSVETEADTQYF.

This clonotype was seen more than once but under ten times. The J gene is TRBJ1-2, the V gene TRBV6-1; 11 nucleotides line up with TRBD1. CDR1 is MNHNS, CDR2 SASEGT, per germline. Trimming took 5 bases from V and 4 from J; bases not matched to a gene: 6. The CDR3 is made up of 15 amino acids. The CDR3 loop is CASSSGQGAVYGYTF. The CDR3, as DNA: TGTGCCAGCAGTAGTGGACAGGGGGCCGTCTATGGCTACACCTTC.

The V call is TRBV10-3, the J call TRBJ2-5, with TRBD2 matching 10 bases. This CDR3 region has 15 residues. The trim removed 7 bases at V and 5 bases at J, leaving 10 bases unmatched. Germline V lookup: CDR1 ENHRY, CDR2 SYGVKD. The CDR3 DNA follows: TGTGCCATCACTACTAGCGGGATTGCGGTCGAGACCCAGTACTTC. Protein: CAITTSGIAVETQYF.

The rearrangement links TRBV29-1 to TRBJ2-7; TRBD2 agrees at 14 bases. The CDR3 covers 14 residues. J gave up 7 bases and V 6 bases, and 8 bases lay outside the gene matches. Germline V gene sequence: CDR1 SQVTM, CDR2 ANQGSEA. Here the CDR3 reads CSVRLAGGRNEQYF. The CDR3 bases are TGCAGCGTGAGACTAGCGGGAGGGCGCAATGAGCAGTACTTC.

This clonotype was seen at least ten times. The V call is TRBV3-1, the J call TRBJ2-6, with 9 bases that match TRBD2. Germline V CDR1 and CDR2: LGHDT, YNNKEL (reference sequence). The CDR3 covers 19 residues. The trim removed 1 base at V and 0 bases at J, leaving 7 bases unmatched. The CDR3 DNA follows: TGTGCCAGCAGCCAAGGAGAACTAGCGGGCTACTCTGGGGCCAACGTCCTGACTTTC. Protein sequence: CASSQGELAGYSGANVLTF. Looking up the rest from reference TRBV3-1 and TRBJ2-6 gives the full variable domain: DTAVSQTPKYLVTQMGNDKSIKCEQNLGHDTMYWYKQDSKKFLKIMFSYNNKELIINETVPNRFSPKSPDKAHLNLHINSLELGDSAVYFCASSQGELAGYSGANVLTFGAGSRLTVL.

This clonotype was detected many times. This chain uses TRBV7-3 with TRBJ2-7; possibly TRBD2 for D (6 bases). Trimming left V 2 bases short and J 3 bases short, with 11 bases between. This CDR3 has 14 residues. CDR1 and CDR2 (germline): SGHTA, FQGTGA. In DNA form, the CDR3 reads TGTGCCAGCAGCTTAGGCTCGGGAGACTACGAGCAGTACTTC. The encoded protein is CASSLGSGDYEQYF.

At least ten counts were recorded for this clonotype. The CDR3, as DNA: TGCAGTGCTAGCAGGGGGGCAATGAACACTGAAGCTTTCTTT. It specifies CSASRGAMNTEAFF. This chain links TRBV20-1 with TRBJ1-1; 7 bases fit TRBD1. From germline, CDR1 is DFQATT and CDR2 SNEGSKA (reference sequence). Losses at the gene ends were 3 bases for V and 0 bases for J; bases not matched to a gene: 4. This CDR3 has 14 residues.

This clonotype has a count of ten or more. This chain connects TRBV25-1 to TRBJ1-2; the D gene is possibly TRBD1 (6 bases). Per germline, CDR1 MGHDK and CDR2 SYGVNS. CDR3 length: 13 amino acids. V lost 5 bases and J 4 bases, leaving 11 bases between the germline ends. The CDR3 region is CASSSDSPYGYTF. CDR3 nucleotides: TGTGCCAGCAGTTCGGACAGCCCCTATGGCTACACCTTC.

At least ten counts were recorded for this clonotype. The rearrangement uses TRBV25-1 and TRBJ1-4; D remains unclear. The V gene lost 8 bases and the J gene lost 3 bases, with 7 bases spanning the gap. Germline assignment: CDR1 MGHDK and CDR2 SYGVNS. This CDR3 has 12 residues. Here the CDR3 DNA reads TGTGCCAGCGGCCGGGCTAATGAAAAACTGTTTTTT. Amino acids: CASGRANEKLFF.

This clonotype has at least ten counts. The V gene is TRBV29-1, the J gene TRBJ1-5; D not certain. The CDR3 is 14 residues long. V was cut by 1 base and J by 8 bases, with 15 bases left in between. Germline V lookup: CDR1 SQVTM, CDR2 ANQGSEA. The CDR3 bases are TGCAGCGTTGAAGCGGCGGATGCCGTAGAGCCCCAGCATTTT. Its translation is CSVEAADAVEPQHF.

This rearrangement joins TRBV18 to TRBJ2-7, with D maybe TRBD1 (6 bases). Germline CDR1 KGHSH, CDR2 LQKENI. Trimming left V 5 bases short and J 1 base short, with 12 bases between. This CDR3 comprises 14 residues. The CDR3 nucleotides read TGTGCCAGCTCATTTAACAGGGATTCCTACGAGCAGTACTTC. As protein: CASSFNRDSYEQYF.

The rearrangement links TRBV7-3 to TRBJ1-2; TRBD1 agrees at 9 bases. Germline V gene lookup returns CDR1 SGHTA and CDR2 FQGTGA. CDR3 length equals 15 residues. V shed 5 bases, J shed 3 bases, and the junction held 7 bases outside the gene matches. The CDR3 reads CASSPGQGYHYGYTF. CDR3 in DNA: TGTGCCAGCAGCCCGGGACAGGGTTATCACTATGGCTACACCTTC.

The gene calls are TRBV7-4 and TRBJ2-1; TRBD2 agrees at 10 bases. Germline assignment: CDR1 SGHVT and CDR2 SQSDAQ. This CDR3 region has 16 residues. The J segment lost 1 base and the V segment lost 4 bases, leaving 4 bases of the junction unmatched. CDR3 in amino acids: CASSWLAGGSYNEQFF. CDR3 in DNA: TGTGCCAGCAGCTGGTTAGCGGGAGGTTCCTACAATGAGCAGTTCTTC.